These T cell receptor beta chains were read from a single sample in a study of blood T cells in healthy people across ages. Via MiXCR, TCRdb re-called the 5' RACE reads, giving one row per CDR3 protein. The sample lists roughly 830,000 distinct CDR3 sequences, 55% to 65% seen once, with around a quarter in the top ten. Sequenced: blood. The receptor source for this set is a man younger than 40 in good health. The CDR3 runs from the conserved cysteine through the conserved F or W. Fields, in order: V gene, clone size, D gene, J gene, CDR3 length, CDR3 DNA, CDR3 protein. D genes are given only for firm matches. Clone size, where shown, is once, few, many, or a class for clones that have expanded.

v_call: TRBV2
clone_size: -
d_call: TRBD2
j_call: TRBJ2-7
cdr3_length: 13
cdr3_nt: TGTGCCGGAACCGGGACTAGCAGCTACGAGCAGTACTTC
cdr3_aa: CAGTGTSSYEQYF

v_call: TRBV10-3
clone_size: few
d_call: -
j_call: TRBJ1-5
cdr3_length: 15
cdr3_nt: TGTGCCATCAGTGATGGGGGTATTGGCAATCAGCCCCAGCATTTT
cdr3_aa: CAISDGGIGNQPQHF

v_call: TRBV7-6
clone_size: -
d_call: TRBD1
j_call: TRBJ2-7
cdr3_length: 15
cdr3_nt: TGTGCCAGCAGCCAAAACAGGGGCGAAACCTACGAGCAGTACTTC
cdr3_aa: CASSQNRGETYEQYF

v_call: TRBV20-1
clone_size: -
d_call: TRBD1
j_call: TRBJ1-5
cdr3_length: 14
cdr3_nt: TGCAGTGCTAGAGGGACAGGGTACAATCAGCCCCAGCATTTT
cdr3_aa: CSARGTGYNQPQHF

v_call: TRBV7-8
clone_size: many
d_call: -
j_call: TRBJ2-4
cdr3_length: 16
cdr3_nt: TGTGCCAGCAGCTTTGGCAGGGCCCTAGCCAAAAACATTCAGTACTTC
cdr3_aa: CASSFGRALAKNIQYF

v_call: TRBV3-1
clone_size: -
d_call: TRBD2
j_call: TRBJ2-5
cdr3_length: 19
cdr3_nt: TGTGCCAGCAGCCAAGATTCGGGACTAGCGGGGGCCGGGGAAGAGACCCAGTACTTC
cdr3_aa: CASSQDSGLAGAGEETQYF

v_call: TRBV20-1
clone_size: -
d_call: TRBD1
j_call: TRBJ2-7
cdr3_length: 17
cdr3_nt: TGCAGTGCTAGATCCGGGACAGGCCATACGTTTTTCTACGAGCAGTACTTC
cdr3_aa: CSARSGTGHTFFYEQYF

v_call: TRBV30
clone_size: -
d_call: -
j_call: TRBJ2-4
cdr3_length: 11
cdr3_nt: TGTGCCTGGAGTGACAACAACATTCGGTACTTC
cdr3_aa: CAWSDNNIRYF

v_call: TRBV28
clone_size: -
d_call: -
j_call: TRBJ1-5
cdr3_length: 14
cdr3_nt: TGTGCCAGCAAATCCCCGTATAGCAATCAGCCCCAGCATTTT
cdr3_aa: CASKSPYSNQPQHF

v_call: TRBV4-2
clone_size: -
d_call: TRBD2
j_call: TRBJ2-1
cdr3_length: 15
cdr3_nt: TGTGCCAGCAGCCAAGAAAGCGGGGTCTACAATGAGCAGTTCTTC
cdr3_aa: CASSQESGVYNEQFF

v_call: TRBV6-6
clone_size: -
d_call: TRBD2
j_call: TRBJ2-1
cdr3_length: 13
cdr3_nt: TGTGCCAGCATGCCTAGCGGGGGGCGGGAGCAGTTCTTC
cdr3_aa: CASMPSGGREQFF

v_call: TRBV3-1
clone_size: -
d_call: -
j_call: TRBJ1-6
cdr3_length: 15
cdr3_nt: TGTGCCAGCAGCCAACAGGGGCGAAGTCGTTCACCCCTCCACTTT
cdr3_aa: CASSQQGRSRSPLHF

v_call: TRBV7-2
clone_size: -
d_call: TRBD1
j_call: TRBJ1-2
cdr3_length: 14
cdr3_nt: TGTGCCAGCAGCACCTCGACAGGGCTTGAAGGCTACACCTTC
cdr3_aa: CASSTSTGLEGYTF

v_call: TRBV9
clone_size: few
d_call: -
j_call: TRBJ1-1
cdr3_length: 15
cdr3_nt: TGTGCCAGCAGCCCCGATGCAGGGGAAGTCCCTGAAGCTTTCTTT
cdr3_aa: CASSPDAGEVPEAFF

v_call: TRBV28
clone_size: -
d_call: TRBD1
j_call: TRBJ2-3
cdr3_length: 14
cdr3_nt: TGTGCCATCGTCCGGACAGGGGGCCCAGATACGCAGTATTTT
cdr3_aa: CAIVRTGGPDTQYF

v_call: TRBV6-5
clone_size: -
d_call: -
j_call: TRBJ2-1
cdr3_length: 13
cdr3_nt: TGTGCCAGCAGTTACCGGTTGAAAGAGACCCAGTTCTTC
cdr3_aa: CASSYRLKETQFF

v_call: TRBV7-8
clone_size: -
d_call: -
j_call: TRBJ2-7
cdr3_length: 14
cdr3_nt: TGTGCCAGCAACTTTGGACCGACCGCCTACGAGCAGTACTTC
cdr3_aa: CASNFGPTAYEQYF

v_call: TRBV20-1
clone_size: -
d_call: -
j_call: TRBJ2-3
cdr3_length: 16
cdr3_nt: TGCAGTGCTAGAGAGTTTGGGGGGGGGCCCCCAGATACGCAGTATTTT
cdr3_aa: CSAREFGGGPPDTQYF

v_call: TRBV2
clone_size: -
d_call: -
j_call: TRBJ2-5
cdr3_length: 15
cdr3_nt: TGTGCCAGCAGCAGGGGCCGACAAATCCAAGAGACCCAGTACTTC
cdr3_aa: CASSRGRQIQETQYF

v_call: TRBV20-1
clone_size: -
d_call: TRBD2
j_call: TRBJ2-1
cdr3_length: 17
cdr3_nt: TGCAGTGCTAGAGATCTAGTCCGGCGCGGGGGGCTCAATGAGCAGTTCTTC
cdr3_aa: CSARDLVRRGGLNEQFF

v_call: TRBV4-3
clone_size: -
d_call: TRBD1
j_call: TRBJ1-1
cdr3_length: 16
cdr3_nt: TGCGCCAGCAGCCAAGATATAGGGCAGGGGGACACTGAAGCTTTCTTT
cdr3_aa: CASSQDIGQGDTEAFF

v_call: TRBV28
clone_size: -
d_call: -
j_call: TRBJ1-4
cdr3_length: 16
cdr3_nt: TGTGCCAGCAGTTTGAACACCCTGACAACTAATGAAAAACTGTTTTTT
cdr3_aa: CASSLNTLTTNEKLFF

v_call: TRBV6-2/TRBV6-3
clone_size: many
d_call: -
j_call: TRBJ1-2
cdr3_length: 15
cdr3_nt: TGTGCCAGCAGTTACTCGAAATCCGTGGGAAGGGGCTACACCTTC
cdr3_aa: CASSYSKSVGRGYTF

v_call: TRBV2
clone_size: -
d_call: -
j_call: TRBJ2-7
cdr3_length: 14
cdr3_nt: TGTGCCAGCAGTGGTCCGACAGAGTCGTACGAGCAGTACTTC
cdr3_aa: CASSGPTESYEQYF

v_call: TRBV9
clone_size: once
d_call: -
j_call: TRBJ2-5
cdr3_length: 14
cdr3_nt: TGTGCCAGCAGCGTTATGCGTAACCAAGAGACCCAGTACTTC
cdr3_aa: CASSVMRNQETQYF

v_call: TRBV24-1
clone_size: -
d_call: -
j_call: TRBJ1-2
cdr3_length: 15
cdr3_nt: TGTGCCACCAGTGATCCGGGTCAGGGTCTCTATGGCTACACCTTC
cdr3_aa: CATSDPGQGLYGYTF

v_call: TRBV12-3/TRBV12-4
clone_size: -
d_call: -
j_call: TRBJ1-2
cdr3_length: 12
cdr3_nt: TGTGCCAGCAGTTGGAATGACTTTGGCTACACCTTC
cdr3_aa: CASSWNDFGYTF

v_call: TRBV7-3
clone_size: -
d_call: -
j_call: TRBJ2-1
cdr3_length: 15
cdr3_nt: TGTGCCAGCAGCTCGGACGCGGTCTCCTACAATGAGCAGTTCTTC
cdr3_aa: CASSSDAVSYNEQFF

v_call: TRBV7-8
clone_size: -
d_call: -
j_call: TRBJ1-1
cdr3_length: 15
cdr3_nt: TGTGCCAGCAGCTTAGGGCAGGCAATGAACACTGAAGCTTTCTTT
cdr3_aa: CASSLGQAMNTEAFF

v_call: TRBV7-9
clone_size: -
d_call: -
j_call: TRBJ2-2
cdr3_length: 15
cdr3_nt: TGTGCCAGCAGCGTCGCGACAGCGAACACCGGGGAGCTGTTTTTT
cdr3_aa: CASSVATANTGELFF

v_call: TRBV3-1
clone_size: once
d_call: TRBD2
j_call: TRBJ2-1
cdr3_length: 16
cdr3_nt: TGTGCCAGCACCCAAGGGGGCGGGGGGGCTAGGAATGAGCAGTTCTTC
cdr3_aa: CASTQGGGGARNEQFF

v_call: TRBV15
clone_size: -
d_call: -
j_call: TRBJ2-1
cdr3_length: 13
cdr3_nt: TGTGCCACCATCGGGGGAAGGGGCAATGAGCAGTTCTTC
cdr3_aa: CATIGGRGNEQFF

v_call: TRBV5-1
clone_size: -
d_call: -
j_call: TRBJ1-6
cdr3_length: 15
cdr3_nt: TGCGCCAGCAGCTTGGTTGGGGATGGGGATTCACCCCTCCACTTT
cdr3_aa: CASSLVGDGDSPLHF

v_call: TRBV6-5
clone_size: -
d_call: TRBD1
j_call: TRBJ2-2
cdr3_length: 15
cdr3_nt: TGTGCCAGCAGTTACGGGACAGGTTATACCGGGGAGCTGTTTTTT
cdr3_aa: CASSYGTGYTGELFF

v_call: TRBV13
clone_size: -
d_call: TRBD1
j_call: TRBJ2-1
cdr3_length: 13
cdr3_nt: TGTGCCAGCAGCATTACAGGGGACAATGAGCAGTTCTTC
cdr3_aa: CASSITGDNEQFF

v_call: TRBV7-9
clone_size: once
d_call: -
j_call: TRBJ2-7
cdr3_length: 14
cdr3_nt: TGTGCCAGCAGCTCTTCGACACGTGCCTGGGGGCAGTACTTC
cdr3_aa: CASSSSTRAWGQYF

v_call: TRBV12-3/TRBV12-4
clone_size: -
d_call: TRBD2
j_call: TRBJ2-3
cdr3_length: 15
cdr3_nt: TGTGCCAGCAGTTTAAGGACTAGTAGCACAGATACGCAGTATTTT
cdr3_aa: CASSLRTSSTDTQYF